One and the same sample provided the 8 T cell receptor beta chains below, sequenced in a study of beta chain features in type 1 diabetes. Study findings and constraints: Across all four CD4+ subsets, people with type 1 diabetes showed modestly shorter TCRB CDR3s.

Reverse transcription of all isolated RNA meant that expressed TCRB transcripts were sequenced. Only in-frame clones appear in the TCRdb table, and some are missing; sequencing was by immunoSEQ multiplex PCR. This sample has about 660,000 clones, with more than 13% found just once. The antigens of these receptors remain unknown. Sequencing was carried out using naive CD4+ T cells from blood. Receptor source: a man between 18 and 35 years old with type 1 diabetes.

This clone was detected a few times. The chain carries TRBV14 and TRBJ1-6, with D possibly matching TRBD1 (6 bases). Trimming took 4 bases from V and 10 from J, leaving 8 bases between them. This CDR3 is built from 12 residues. Germline V CDR1 and CDR2: SGHDN, FVKESK. The CDR3 protein is CASSLTGSPLHF. The CDR3 DNA reads as TGTGCCAGCAGCCTAACAGGGTCACCCCTCCACTTT.

V usage is TRBV30 and J usage is TRBJ2-1; D remains ambiguous. CDR3 size: 15 residues. The germline V gene has CDR1 GTSNPN and CDR2 SVGIG (reference sequence). The V gene lost 3 bases and the J gene lost 0 bases, with 12 bases spanning the gap. CDR3 region: CAWSPTLFSYNEQFF. Written as DNA, the CDR3 is TGTGCCTGGAGCCCCACATTGTTCTCCTACAATGAGCAGTTCTTC.

The chain employs TRBV5-1 and TRBJ2-1, with TRBD2 matching over 8 bases. The CDR3 runs to 14 residues. Germline CDR1 is SGHRS and CDR2 is YFSETQ. V gave up 4 bases and J gave up 6 bases; unmatched junction bases: 6. The CDR3 protein is CASSAGLAGNEQFF. The CDR3 DNA follows: TGCGCCAGCAGCGCCGGACTAGCTGGCAATGAGCAGTTCTTC.

The genes are TRBV4-3 and TRBJ2-2; TRBD2 agrees at 10 bases. This CDR3 spans 15 amino acids. The germline V gene encodes CDR1 LGHNA and CDR2 YSLEER. V was clipped by 2 bases and J by 6 bases; unmatched bases: 3. The CDR3 nucleotides are TGCGCCAGCAGCCAACGGACTAGCGGCGCCGGGGAGCTGTTTTTT. Residues: CASSQRTSGAGELFF.

The V gene is TRBV4-3, the J gene TRBJ1-5; weak D call: TRBD1 (6 bases). From germline, CDR1 is LGHNA and CDR2 YSLEER. CDR3 length: 15 residues. Trimming stripped 1 base from V and 7 bases from J, with 14 bases between. The CDR3 DNA reads TGCGCCAGCAGCCAAGGGGCAAACAGGGACCAGCCCCAGCATTTT. It encodes CASSQGANRDQPQHF.

The chain has TRBV29-1 and TRBJ2-1; TRBD2 agrees at 7 bases. V trimming: 3 bases; J trimming: 7 bases; junction bases outside the gene matches: 9. This CDR3 is 14 amino acids long. Germline V gives CDR1 SQVTM, CDR2 ANQGSEA. The CDR3, as DNA: TGCAGCGTTGATAGCTTGGGCGGGGGAAATGAGCAGTTCTTC. Amino acid sequence: CSVDSLGGGNEQFF.

The chain links TRBV6-5 to TRBJ2-3, with 8 bases that match TRBD1. This CDR3 contains 15 residues. Germline assignment: CDR1 MNHEY and CDR2 SVGAGI. Germline trimming cut 5 bases from V and 1 base from J; bases unmatched to any gene: 5. In DNA, the CDR3 is TGTGCCAGCAGTGTCCAGGGGGCCGGCACAGATACGCAGTATTTT. This gives the protein CASSVQGAGTDTQYF.

In its sample, this clone was seen a few times. The V gene is TRBV10-3, the J gene TRBJ1-1; a possible D gene is TRBD1 (6 bases). This CDR3 is built from 14 residues. V gave up 2 bases and J gave up 2 bases, with 9 bases separating them. In germline, CDR1 is ENHRY, CDR2 SYGVKD. For the CDR3, the DNA is TGTGCCATCAGTGAGGACAGGCAAAACACTGAAGCTTTCTTT. It translates to CAISEDRQNTEAFF.